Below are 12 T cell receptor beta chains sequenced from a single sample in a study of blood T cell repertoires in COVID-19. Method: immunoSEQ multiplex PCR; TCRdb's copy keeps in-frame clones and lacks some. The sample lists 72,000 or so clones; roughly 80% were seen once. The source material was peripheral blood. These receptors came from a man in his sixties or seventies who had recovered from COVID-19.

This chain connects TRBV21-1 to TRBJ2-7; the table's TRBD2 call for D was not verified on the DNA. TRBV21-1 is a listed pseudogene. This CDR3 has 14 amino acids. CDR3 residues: CASGHPFRECEQYF. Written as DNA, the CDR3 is TGTGCCAGCGGTCACCCATTTAGAGAATGCGAGCAGTACTTC.

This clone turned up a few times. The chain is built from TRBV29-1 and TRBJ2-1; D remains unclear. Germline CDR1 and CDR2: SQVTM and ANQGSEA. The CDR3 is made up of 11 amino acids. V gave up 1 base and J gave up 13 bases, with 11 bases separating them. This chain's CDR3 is CSVEGLQKQFF. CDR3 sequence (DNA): TGCAGCGTTGAAGGCTTACAGAAACAGTTCTTC.

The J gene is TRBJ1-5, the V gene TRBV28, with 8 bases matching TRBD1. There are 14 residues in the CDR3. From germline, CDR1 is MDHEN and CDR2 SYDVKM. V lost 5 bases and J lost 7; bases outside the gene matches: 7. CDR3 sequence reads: CASSPGQGWQPQHF. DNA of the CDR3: TGTGCCAGCAGTCCTGGACAGGGATGGCAGCCCCAGCATTTT. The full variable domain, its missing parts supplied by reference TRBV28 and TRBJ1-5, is DVKVTQSSRYLVKRTGEKVFLECVQDMDHENMFWYRQDPGLGLRLIYFSYDVKMKEKGDIPEGYSVSREKKERFSLILESASTNQTSMYLCASSPGQGWQPQHFGDGTRLSIL.

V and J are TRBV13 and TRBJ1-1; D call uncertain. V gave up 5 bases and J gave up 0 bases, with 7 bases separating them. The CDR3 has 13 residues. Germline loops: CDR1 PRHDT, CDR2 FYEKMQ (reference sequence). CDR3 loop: CASSKQMNTEAFF. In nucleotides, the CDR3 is TGTGCCAGCAGCAAACAAATGAACACTGAAGCTTTCTTT.

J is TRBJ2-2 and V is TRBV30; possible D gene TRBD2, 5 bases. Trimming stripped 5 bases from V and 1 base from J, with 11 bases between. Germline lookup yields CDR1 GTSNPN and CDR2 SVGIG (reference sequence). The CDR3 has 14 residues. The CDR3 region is CAWSYGLNTGELFF. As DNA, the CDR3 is TGTGCCTGGTCCTATGGACTGAACACCGGGGAGCTGTTTTTT.

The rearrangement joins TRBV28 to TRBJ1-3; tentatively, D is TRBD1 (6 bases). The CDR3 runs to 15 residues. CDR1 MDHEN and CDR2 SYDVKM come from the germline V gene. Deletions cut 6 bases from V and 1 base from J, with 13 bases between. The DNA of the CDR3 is TGTGCCAGCAGGCGACAGGCCCGGTCTGGAAACACCATATATTTT. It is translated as CASRRQARSGNTIYF. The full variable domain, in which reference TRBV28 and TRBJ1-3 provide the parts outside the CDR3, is DVKVTQSSRYLVKRTGEKVFLECVQDMDHENMFWYRQDPGLGLRLIYFSYDVKMKEKGDIPEGYSVSREKKERFSLILESASTNQTSMYLCASRRQARSGNTIYFGEGSWLTVV.

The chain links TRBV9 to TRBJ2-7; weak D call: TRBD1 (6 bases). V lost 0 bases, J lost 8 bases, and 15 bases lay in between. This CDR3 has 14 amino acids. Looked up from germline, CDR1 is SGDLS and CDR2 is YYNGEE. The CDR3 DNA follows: TGTGCCAGCAGCGTAGACCTGAGGGACACGAAGCAGTACTTC. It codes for CASSVDLRDTKQYF.

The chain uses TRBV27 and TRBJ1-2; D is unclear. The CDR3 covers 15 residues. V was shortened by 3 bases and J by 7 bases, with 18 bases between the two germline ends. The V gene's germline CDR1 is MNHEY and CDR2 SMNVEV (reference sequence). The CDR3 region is CASSFLSQQSGGYTF. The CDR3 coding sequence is TGTGCCAGCAGTTTTCTGTCCCAACAGAGTGGTGGCTACACCTTC.

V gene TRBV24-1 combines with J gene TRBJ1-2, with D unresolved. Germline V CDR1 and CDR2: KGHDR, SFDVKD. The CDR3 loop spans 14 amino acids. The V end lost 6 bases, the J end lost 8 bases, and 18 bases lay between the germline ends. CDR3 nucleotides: TGTGCCACCAGTCCGACCACCGGGGTTCGCGGCTACACCTTC. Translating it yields CATSPTTGVRGYTF.

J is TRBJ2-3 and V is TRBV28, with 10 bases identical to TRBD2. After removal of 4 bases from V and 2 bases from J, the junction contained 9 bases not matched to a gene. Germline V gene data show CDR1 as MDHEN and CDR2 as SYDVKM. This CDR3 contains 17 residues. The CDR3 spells CASSSQVSGGYTDTQYF. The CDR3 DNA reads TGTGCCAGCAGTTCCCAGGTTAGCGGGGGGTACACAGATACGCAGTATTTT.

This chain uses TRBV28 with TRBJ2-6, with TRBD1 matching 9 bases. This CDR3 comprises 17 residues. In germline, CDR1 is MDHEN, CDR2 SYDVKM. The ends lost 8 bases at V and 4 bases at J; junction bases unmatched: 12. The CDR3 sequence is CASDRTQGALGANVLTF. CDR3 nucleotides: TGTGCCAGCGATAGGACACAGGGGGCGCTAGGGGCCAACGTCCTGACTTTC.

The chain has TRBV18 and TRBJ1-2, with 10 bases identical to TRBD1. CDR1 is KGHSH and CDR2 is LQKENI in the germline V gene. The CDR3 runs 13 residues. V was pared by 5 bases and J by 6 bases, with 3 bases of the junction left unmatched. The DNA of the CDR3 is TGTGCCAGCTCAGCCGGGACAGGGGATGGCTACACCTTC. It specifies CASSAGTGDGYTF.